The clone carrying this T cell receptor (beta chain) appeared once. The antigen remains unidentified. TCRdb keeps only in-frame clones here, not all; method: immunoSEQ multiplex PCR. The table shows more than 85,000 clones, with approximately 78% occurring only once. The sample belongs to a study of T cell responses to AZD1222 COVID-19 vaccine. Study as a whole: Timing groups of about 4 and about 12 weeks for second doses were pooled.

The CDR3 covers 17 residues. Looked up from germline, CDR1 is ENHRY and CDR2 is SYGVKD. V shed 2 bases and J 4 bases; nucleotides not matched to a gene: 11. Regarding the study as a whole: In the spike-specific TCR repertoire, nearly half reportedly target unmutated variant regions. Repertoires were obtained solely post-peak T cell response. Donors, mostly white British, included more females; clonal diversity was possibly underestimated.

The sequence was obtained from an adult in good health. J is TRBJ2-3 and V is TRBV10-3; 8 bases are shared with TRBD2. The input for sequencing was peripheral blood, taken on day 0 of AZD1222 vaccination. The CDR3, as DNA: TGTGCCATCAGTGAGACCCCCAGCGGGAGTTGGGCAGATACGCAGTATTTT. Protein product: CAISETPSGSWADTQYF.